This is a list of T cell receptor beta chains from one sample in a study of blood T cell repertoires in COVID-19. The repertoire was sequenced with immunoSEQ multiplex PCR; TCRdb's copy has only in-frame clones and lacks some. The sample holds 50,000 to 70,000 clones; approximately 84% are singletons and the top ten take around a sixth. The sequenced material came from peripheral blood. The source of these receptors is a man in his 70s with active COVID-19. CDR3s include the opening cysteine and the closing phenylalanine or tryptophan. The order of the fields is D gene, clone size, V gene, J gene, CDR3 protein, CDR3 DNA. D genes are given only for firm matches. For some rows the clone size is stated as once, few or many, or as a class when expanded; others skip it.

D: TRBD1; size: -; V: TRBV6-5; J: TRBJ1-2; CDR3: CASSWTGTGDRGYTF; DNA: TGTGCCAGCAGTTGGACCGGGACAGGGGATCGGGGCTACACCTTC
D: -; size: -; V: TRBV11-1; J: TRBJ2-5; CDR3: CASSLGALEGETQYF; DNA: TGTGCCAGCAGCTTGGGAGCTCTCGAGGGAGAGACCCAGTACTTC
D: -; size: -; V: TRBV5-6; J: TRBJ2-7; CDR3: CASKKKGADTYEQYF; DNA: TGTGCCAGCAAAAAAAAAGGGGCAGATACCTACGAGCAGTACTTC
D: TRBD2; size: -; V: TRBV7-8; J: TRBJ2-7; CDR3: CASSRLAGLSYEQYF; DNA: TGTGCCAGCAGCCGTTTAGCGGGACTCTCCTACGAGCAGTACTTC
D: -; size: -; V: TRBV9; J: TRBJ2-3; CDR3: CASSVVQGADTQYF; DNA: TGTGCCAGCAGCGTAGTGCAGGGTGCAGATACGCAGTATTTT
D: TRBD1; size: -; V: TRBV4-2; J: TRBJ1-3; CDR3: CASSQWGQGAPSSGNTIYF; DNA: TGTGCCAGCAGCCAGTGGGGGCAGGGGGCGCCAAGCTCTGGAAACACCATATATTTT
D: -; size: -; V: TRBV28; J: TRBJ2-4; CDR3: CASSLGGGYAKNIQYF; DNA: TGTGCCAGCAGCCTAGGGGGGGGCTATGCCAAAAACATTCAGTACTTC
D: -; size: -; V: TRBV5-6; J: TRBJ1-2; CDR3: CASSLAKGYTF; DNA: TGTGCCAGCAGCTTAGCTAAGGGCTACACCTTC
D: TRBD1; size: -; V: TRBV6-2/TRBV6-3; J: TRBJ1-2; CDR3: CASSPTWDRNYGYTF; DNA: TGTGCCAGCAGCCCTACTTGGGACAGAAACTATGGCTACACCTTC
D: -; size: -; V: TRBV4-1; J: TRBJ1-4; CDR3: CASSPANEKLFF; DNA: TGCGCCAGCAGCCCAGCGAATGAAAAACTGTTTTTT
D: -; size: once; V: TRBV5-1; J: TRBJ2-7; CDR3: CASSLSRDNEQYF; DNA: TGCGCCAGCAGCTTGTCCAGGGACAACGAGCAGTACTTC
D: TRBD2; size: -; V: TRBV2; J: TRBJ2-2; CDR3: CASRPSGEGELFF; DNA: TGTGCCAGCAGGCCTAGCGGGGAGGGGGAGCTGTTTTTT
D: TRBD2; size: -; V: TRBV7-9; J: TRBJ2-7; CDR3: CASSFVAGGPYGSYEQYF; DNA: TGTGCCAGCAGCTTTGTAGCGGGAGGGCCATATGGTTCCTACGAGCAGTACTTC
D: -; size: -; V: TRBV24-1; J: TRBJ2-3; CDR3: CATSDLYRADTQYF; DNA: TGTGCCACCAGTGATTTATACAGGGCAGATACGCAGTATTTT
D: -; size: once; V: TRBV27; J: TRBJ2-1; CDR3: CASSYEGAYNEQFF; DNA: TGTGCCAGCAGTTACGAGGGGGCCTACAATGAGCAGTTCTTC
D: -; size: -; V: TRBV27; J: TRBJ1-6; CDR3: CASSLSGFSPLHF; DNA: TGTGCCAGCAGTTTATCGGGCTTTTCACCCCTCCACTTT
D: -; size: once; V: TRBV2; J: TRBJ2-5; CDR3: CASNPGKETQYF; DNA: TGTGCCAGCAATCCAGGGAAAGAGACCCAGTACTTC
D: -; size: -; V: TRBV5-1; J: TRBJ1-3; CDR3: CASSPGGHSGNTIYF; DNA: TGCGCCAGCAGCCCGGGGGGACACTCTGGAAACACCATATATTTT
D: TRBD2; size: -; V: TRBV5-8; J: TRBJ2-1; CDR3: CASSSWTSGSYNEQFF; DNA: TGTGCCAGCAGCTCGTGGACTAGCGGCTCCTACAATGAGCAGTTCTTC
D: -; size: -; V: TRBV7-2; J: TRBJ2-1; CDR3: CASSLSFGQGYEQFF; DNA: TGTGCCAGCAGCTTATCCTTTGGGCAGGGTTACGAGCAGTTCTTC
D: -; size: -; V: TRBV20-1; J: TRBJ2-6; CDR3: CSASVATGANVLTF; DNA: TGCAGTGCTAGTGTAGCGACTGGGGCCAACGTCCTGACTTTC
D: TRBD2; size: -; V: TRBV7-9; J: TRBJ2-7; CDR3: CASSPGGTGAYEQYF; DNA: TGTGCCAGCAGCCCCGGGGGGACCGGGGCCTACGAGCAGTACTTC